The 6 T cell receptor beta chains below come from one sample, sequenced in a study of OX40 agonist ivuxolimab in advanced cancers. The protocol was immunoSEQ multiplex PCR, while the TCRdb copy is restricted to in-frame clones and leaves out a portion. This table holds 50,000 to 65,000 clones, approximately 90% found once. The specimen was CD4+ or CD8+ T cells sorted from blood, collected in a trial of the OX40 agonist ivuxolimab. These TCRs come from an adult with an advanced solid tumor such as melanoma, head and neck, liver or kidney cancer.

About this clone itself: The same CDR3 is also encoded by other DNA sequences in this sample. The V and J genes are TRBV27 and TRBJ1-5, with unresolved D. V lost 6 bases to trimming and J lost 1 base, with 7 bases between them. Germline V lookup: CDR1 MNHEY, CDR2 SMNVEV (reference sequence). The CDR3 sequence is 13 residues long. CDR3 in amino acids: CASSLGSNQPQHF. The CDR3 DNA is TGTGCCAGCAGCTTAGGAAGCAATCAGCCCCAGCATTTT.

The J gene is TRBJ2-1, the V gene TRBV4-2, with 11 positions matching TRBD2. Looked up from germline, CDR1 is LGHNA and CDR2 is YNFKEQ. The CDR3 covers 16 residues. V gave up 1 base and J gave up 7 bases; unmatched junction bases: 6. The CDR3 here is CASSQATSGSRNEQFF. The CDR3 DNA reads as TGTGCCAGCAGCCAAGCCACTAGCGGGAGTAGGAATGAGCAGTTCTTC.

V is TRBV9 and J is TRBJ2-1; D possibly corresponds to TRBD1 (6 bases). There are 15 residues in the CDR3. Germline V gives CDR1 SGDLS, CDR2 YYNGEE. V shed 0 bases and J shed 7 bases, with 14 bases lying between them. CDR3 DNA: TGTGCCAGCAGCGTAGGGCCTACAACAGGGAATGAGCAGTTCTTC. As protein: CASSVGPTTGNEQFF.

The rearrangement joins TRBV2 to TRBJ2-1; TRBD2 matches 7 bases. The CDR3 is made up of 11 amino acids. J lost 7 bases, V lost 8 bases, and 2 bases had no gene match. Per germline, CDR1 SNHLY and CDR2 FYNNEI. CDR3 in amino acids: CASGGVNEQFF. The CDR3 DNA is TGTGCCAGCGGGGGGGTTAATGAGCAGTTCTTC.

The chain links TRBV27 to TRBJ2-1; D unclear. Germline-derived CDR1 and CDR2 are MNHEY and SMNVEV (reference sequence). V gave up 5 bases and J gave up 0 bases, with 5 bases separating them. This CDR3 has 13 residues. CDR3 sequence: CASSHLSYNEQFF. Written as DNA, the CDR3 is TGTGCCAGCAGTCACCTCTCCTACAATGAGCAGTTCTTC.

CDR3 loop: CAWNFAGTGGNEAFF. CDR3 coding DNA: TGTGCCTGGAACTTTGCGGGGACAGGTGGTAATGAAGCTTTCTTT. The J gene is TRBJ1-1, the V gene TRBV30; 8 bases line up with TRBD1. CDR3 length: 15 amino acids. Unmatched junction bases numbered 14, after V lost 4 bases and J lost 7 bases. Germline assignment: CDR1 GTSNPN and CDR2 SVGIG (reference sequence).